The 27 T cell receptor beta chains in this list originate from one sample, sequenced in a study of patients and donors after allogeneic stem cell transplantation. TCRdb re-called the RT-PCR reads through MiXCR, storing one row per CDR3 protein. In the table there are 150,000 to 200,000 distinct CDR3 sequences, approximately 25% of which are singletons. Sequenced material: blood, either unsorted or a sorted T cell fraction (not recorded which). Receptor source: a human donor who was either an allogeneic HSCT recipient or a stem cell or donor lymphocyte infusion donor (not recorded which). It is not recorded whose cells these are; they may come from a transplant donor.

J is TRBJ1-1 and V is TRBV29-1; D uncertain. Germline V gene data show CDR1 as SQVTM and CDR2 as ANQGSEA. V lost 8 bases and J 3 bases, leaving 19 bases between the germline ends. The CDR3 extends over 14 amino acids. In DNA form, the CDR3 reads TGCAGCCCCCCGGAGGAAGTTTGGGACACTGAAGCTTTCTTT. Its protein is CSPPEEVWDTEAFF.

This sequence joins TRBV25-1 and TRBJ1-1; no firm D call. Trimming took 3 bases from V and 1 from J, leaving 15 bases between them. Germline loops: CDR1 MGHDK, CDR2 SYGVNS. This CDR3 has 16 amino acids. CDR3 coding DNA: TGTGCCAGCAGTGATGCCCGGACCTCGCGGAACACTGAAGCTTTCTTT. Translation gives CASSDARTSRNTEAFF.

As concerns this clonotype: One junction end does not reproduce the germline sequence, and a read error may be involved. The chain recombines TRBV6-2 or TRBV6-3 with TRBJ2-1; D is unresolved. Germline V gives CDR1 MNHEY, CDR2 SVGEGT. This CDR3 region has 17 residues. The CDR3 coding sequence is TGTGCCAGCAGTTATCTTCCTCGGAGAAGCTCCTACAATGAGCAGCTCTTC. Translating gives CASSYLPRRSSYNEQLF.

The chain employs TRBV20-1 and TRBJ1-6; D uncertain. The ends were cut back, 2 bases at V and 10 bases at J, with 15 bases in the middle. Germline V gene sequence: CDR1 DFQATT, CDR2 SNEGSKA (reference sequence). The CDR3 loop spans 14 amino acids. CDR3 protein: CSARPGGKSSPLHF. CDR3 sequence (DNA): TGCAGTGCTAGACCGGGAGGGAAGTCGTCACCCCTCCACTTT.

This chain joins TRBV5-6 and TRBJ2-3; no reliable D call. Germline loops: CDR1 SGHDT, CDR2 YYEEEE. The V end lost 0 bases, the J end lost 0 bases, and 11 bases lay between the germline ends. The length of the CDR3 is 16 residues. Written as DNA, the CDR3 is TGTGCCAGCAGCTTGGCTACGGGCCTTAGCACAGATACGCAGTATTTT. Its protein is CASSLATGLSTDTQYF.

The chain recombines TRBV5-1 with TRBJ2-5, with 8 positions matching TRBD1. Germline CDR1 and CDR2: SGHRS and YFSETQ. With V trimmed by 0 bases and J by 1 base, 8 bases remained unmatched. CDR3 size: 17 residues. The CDR3 loop is CASSLDGAGGPQETQYF. The CDR3 DNA is TGCGCCAGCAGCTTGGATGGGGCAGGGGGCCCCCAAGAGACCCAGTACTTC.

This clonotype has only a few counts. The genes are TRBV7-2 and TRBJ1-2; D gene ambiguous. CDR3 length equals 13 residues. Trimming removed 1 base from V and 7 bases from J, with 10 bases in between. The germline V gene has CDR1 SGHTA and CDR2 FQGNSA. CDR3 protein: CASSLGSGSGYTF. The DNA of the CDR3 is TGTGCCAGCAGCTTAGGGTCCGGGTCTGGCTACACCTTC.

The chain combines TRBV9 with TRBJ1-3; D not certain. The V end lost 3 bases, the J end lost 1 base, and 11 bases lay between the germline ends. CDR1 is SGDLS and CDR2 is YYNGEE in the germline V gene. This CDR3 has 15 amino acids. CDR3 in DNA: TGTGCCAGCAGCGAACTGGGGATTTCTGGAAACACCATATATTTT. Amino acids: CASSELGISGNTIYF. The whole variable domain, filled in from reference TRBV9 and TRBJ1-3, reads DSGVTQTPKHLITATGQRVTLRCSPRSGDLSVYWYQQSLDQGLQFLIQYYNGEERAKGNILERFSAQQFPDLHSELNLSSLELGDSALYFCASSELGISGNTIYFGEGSWLTVV.

The chain recombines TRBV20-1 with TRBJ1-1; possible D gene TRBD1, 5 bases. The ends were cut back, 1 base at V and 2 bases at J, with 11 bases in the middle. CDR3 size: 14 residues. Germline assignment: CDR1 DFQATT and CDR2 SNEGSKA (reference sequence). CDR3 nucleotide sequence: TGCAGTGCTAGAGTTGGGGGATTTAACACTGAAGCTTTCTTT. This gives the protein CSARVGGFNTEAFF.

The table lists this clonotype with many counts. The junction departs from the called germline gene at one end, perhaps through a read error. This chain connects TRBV7-9 to TRBJ1-2; D is unclear. This CDR3 spans 12 amino acids. CDR1 is SEHNR, CDR2 FQNEAQ, per germline (reference sequence). The CDR3 DNA follows: TGTGCCAGCACCTTACCCGGGTATGGCTACACCTTC. Its protein is CASTLPGYGYTF. Together with reference TRBV7-9 and TRBJ1-2, the CDR3 gives the full variable domain: DTGVSQNPRHKITKRGQNVTFRCDPISEHNRLYWYRQTLGQGPEFLTYFQNEAQLEKSRLLSDRFSAERPKGSFSTLEIQRTEQGDSAMYLCASTLPGYGYTFGSGTRLTVV.

In its sample, this clonotype was seen a few times. The chain is built from TRBV7-9 and TRBJ2-3; 12 nucleotides agree with TRBD1. The length of the CDR3 is 17 residues. Trimming took 1 base from V and 9 from J; bases not matched to a gene: 11. Germline lookup yields CDR1 SEHNR and CDR2 FQNEAQ (reference sequence). The CDR3 coding sequence is TGTGCCAGCAGCTTAGAAATGAGTTGGGACAGGGGGCACACGCAGTATTTT. This gives the protein CASSLEMSWDRGHTQYF. Based on the CDR3 plus reference TRBV7-9 and TRBJ2-3, the full variable domain is DTGVSQNPRHKITKRGQNVTFRCDPISEHNRLYWYRQTLGQGPEFLTYFQNEAQLEKSRLLSDRFSAERPKGSFSTLEIQRTEQGDSAMYLCASSLEMSWDRGHTQYFGPGTRLTVL.

V usage is TRBV12-3 or TRBV12-4 and J usage is TRBJ2-1, with D unclear. With 5 bases removed from V and 7 bases from J, the gap between germline ends came to 6 bases. The CDR3 contains 11 residues. CDR3 loop: CASSRSNEQFF. DNA of the CDR3: TGTGCCAGCAGTAGAAGTAATGAGCAGTTCTTC.

The sample holds a few counts of this clonotype. V usage is TRBV15 and J usage is TRBJ1-1; 7 bases align to TRBD1. The CDR3 length is 19 residues. Unmatched junction bases numbered 17, after V lost 1 base and J lost 3 bases. The germline V gene encodes CDR1 LNHNV and CDR2 YYDKDF (reference sequence). The CDR3 region is CATSRVLGTDIHDDTEAFF. The CDR3 nucleotides read TGTGCCACCAGCAGAGTCTTAGGGACAGACATCCATGATGACACTGAAGCTTTCTTT.

The chain joins TRBV7-9 to TRBJ2-6; 8 nucleotides match TRBD1. This CDR3 is built from 19 residues. The V gene's germline CDR1 is SEHNR and CDR2 FQNEAQ (reference sequence). Trimming cost V 2 bases and J 0 bases; bases outside gene matches: 9. Here the CDR3 reads CASSLTWTGSPSGANVLTF. In DNA, the CDR3 is TGTGCCAGCAGCTTAACCTGGACAGGGAGTCCCTCTGGGGCCAACGTCCTGACTTTC.

J is TRBJ2-7 and V is TRBV4-1; D is unclear. The V and J ends lost 0 bases and 1 base respectively, with 13 bases between them. Germline V gene data show CDR1 as MGHRA and CDR2 as YSYEKL. The CDR3 is made up of 16 amino acids. The CDR3 nucleotides read TGCGCCAGCAGCCAAGATCGAGCGACCCGGTCCTACGAGCAGTACTTC. Amino acids: CASSQDRATRSYEQYF.

This clonotype was seen only a few times. The V and J genes are TRBV4-1 and TRBJ1-2; D is ambiguous. This CDR3 is 16 amino acids long. Germline V gene lookup returns CDR1 MGHRA and CDR2 YSYEKL. The V end lost 1 base, the J end lost 3 bases, and 15 bases lay between the germline ends. The CDR3 DNA sequence: TGCGCCAGCAGCCAAGTTATCAAGATATGGGACTATGGCTACACCTTC. As protein: CASSQVIKIWDYGYTF.

This clonotype was seen only a few times. The chain has TRBV4-2 and TRBJ1-2; a weak D match, TRBD1 (5 bases). The germline gives CDR1 LGHNA, CDR2 YNFKEQ. V lost 0 bases, J lost 8 bases, and 10 bases lay in between. This CDR3 is built from 13 residues. The CDR3 spells CASSQDIGDGYTF. The CDR3 DNA is TGTGCCAGCAGCCAAGATATAGGGGACGGCTACACCTTC.

This clonotype was observed a handful of times. The chain carries TRBV18 and TRBJ1-2; tentatively, D is TRBD1 (5 bases). V was cut by 3 bases and J by 8 bases, with 22 bases left in between. CDR3 size: 16 residues. The germline CDR1 and CDR2 sequences are KGHSH and LQKENI. CDR3: CASSPQDFGQGGGYTF. CDR3 bases: TGTGCCAGCTCACCGCAGGATTTCGGGCAGGGTGGCGGCTACACCTTC.

A few counts support this clonotype. The chain carries TRBV9 and TRBJ1-2; TRBD1 might be the D (5 bases). CDR1 and CDR2 (germline): SGDLS, YYNGEE. The CDR3 extends over 12 amino acids. The ends were cut back, 5 bases at V and 8 bases at J, with 13 bases in the middle. The CDR3 sequence is CASRQDLAGYTF. For the CDR3, the DNA is TGTGCCAGCAGACAGGACCTTGCGGGCTACACCTTC.

This clonotype was observed a handful of times. The chain has TRBV12-3 or TRBV12-4 and TRBJ2-3, with TRBD1 identical over 9 bases. The V and J ends lost 6 bases and 2 bases, in that order; junction bases with no gene match: 15. The CDR3 covers 18 residues. CDR3 nucleotide sequence: TGTGCCAGCAGAGCTACTTACTCGACAGGGGGATCCACAGATACGCAGTATTTT. Residues: CASRATYSTGGSTDTQYF.

V and J are TRBV7-8 and TRBJ1-6, with TRBD1 identical over 7 bases. The CDR3 loop spans 15 amino acids. After removal of 10 bases from V and 9 bases from J, the junction contained 15 bases not matched to a gene. The germline V gene encodes CDR1 SGHVS and CDR2 FQNEAQ. The CDR3 loop reads CATTTGQAFSSPLHF. CDR3 nucleotide sequence: TGTGCCACCACAACCGGACAGGCTTTTTCTTCACCCCTCCACTTT.

This clonotype was counted ten times or more. This rearrangement joins TRBV7-9 to TRBJ1-2, with 9 bases aligning to TRBD1. The CDR3 loop spans 16 amino acids. The ends lost 4 bases at V and 8 bases at J; junction bases unmatched: 14. Germline V gene sequence: CDR1 SEHNR, CDR2 FQNEAQ (reference sequence). The CDR3 loop is CASSSPLRDRVLGYTF. DNA for the CDR3: TGTGCCAGCAGCTCCCCTCTCCGGGACAGGGTCCTCGGCTACACCTTC.

CDR3 loop: CSLKGITEQYF. Here the CDR3 DNA reads TGCAGTCTCAAGGGGATTACCGAGCAGTACTTC. This chain links TRBV20-1 with TRBJ2-7, with D perhaps TRBD1 (5 bases). The CDR3 runs 11 residues. The V end lost 8 bases, the J end lost 6 bases, and 14 bases lay between the germline ends. CDR1 and CDR2 from the germline V gene are DFQATT and SNEGSKA (reference sequence).

This clonotype appeared a few times. J is TRBJ1-1 and V is TRBV5-1, with 9 positions matching TRBD1. Trimming removed 5 bases from V and 1 base from J; junction bases left unmatched: 12. Germline CDR1 reads SGHRS; CDR2 reads YFSETQ. The CDR3 is 17 residues long. CDR3 protein: CASRPGDREGRNTEAFF. The CDR3 nucleotides are TGCGCCAGCAGGCCTGGGGACAGGGAAGGTCGGAACACTGAAGCTTTCTTT. Combining the CDR3 with reference TRBV5-1 and TRBJ1-1 gives the whole variable domain KAGVTQTPRYLIKTRGQQVTLSCSPISGHRSVSWYQQTPGQGLQFLFEYFSETQRNKGNFPGRFSGRQFSNSRSEMNVSTLELGDSALYLCASRPGDREGRNTEAFFGQGTRLTVV.

This chain links TRBV20-1 with TRBJ1-3; D remains ambiguous. The CDR3 is made up of 14 amino acids. Germline V gene lookup returns CDR1 DFQATT and CDR2 SNEGSKA (reference sequence). V lost 0 bases, J lost 0 bases, and 6 bases lay in between. As DNA, the CDR3 is TGCAGTGCTAGAGATGTGGTCTCTGGAAACACCATATATTTT. Amino acids: CSARDVVSGNTIYF.

This clonotype was detected only a few times. V gene TRBV28 combines with J gene TRBJ2-7, with TRBD1 matching 7 bases. Germline CDR1 reads MDHEN; CDR2 reads SYDVKM. V dropped 4 bases and J dropped 3; count of bases not matched to a gene: 6. The CDR3 is 14 amino acids. CDR3 loop: CASSSGQVDYEQYF. CDR3 nucleotide sequence: TGTGCCAGCAGTTCCGGACAGGTTGACTACGAGCAGTACTTC.

Of note for this clonotype: No conserved phenylalanine or tryptophan ends this CDR3, so it is likely a read error. The chain uses TRBV7-7 and TRBJ2-2, with D possibly being TRBD1 (6 bases). The germline gives CDR1 SSHAT, CDR2 FNYEAQ (reference sequence). The CDR3 extends over 17 amino acids. CDR3 in DNA: TGTGCTAGCAGCTTATACGGGACACAAGCGAACACCGCGGAGCTGTTTTTG. Translating it yields CASSLYGTQANTAELFL.